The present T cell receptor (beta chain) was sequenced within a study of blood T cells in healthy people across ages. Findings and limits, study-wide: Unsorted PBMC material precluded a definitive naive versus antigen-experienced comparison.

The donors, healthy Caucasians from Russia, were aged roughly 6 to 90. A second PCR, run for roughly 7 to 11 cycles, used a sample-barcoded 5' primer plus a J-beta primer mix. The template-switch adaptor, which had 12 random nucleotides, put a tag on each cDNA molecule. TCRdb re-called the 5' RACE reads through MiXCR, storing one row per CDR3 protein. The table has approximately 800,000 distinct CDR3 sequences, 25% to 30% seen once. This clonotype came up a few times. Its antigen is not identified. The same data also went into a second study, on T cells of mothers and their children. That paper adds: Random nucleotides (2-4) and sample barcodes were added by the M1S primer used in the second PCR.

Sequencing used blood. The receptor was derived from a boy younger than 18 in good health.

CDR3 residues: CASSPPGPSHQFF. The CDR3 nucleotides read TGTGCCAGCAGCCCCCCCGGACCGTCCCATCAGTTCTTC. The chain couples TRBV7-9 to TRBJ2-1; unclear D gene. V was shortened by 5 bases and J by 13 bases, with 18 bases between the two germline ends. CDR1 and CDR2 from the germline V gene are SEHNR and FQNEAQ (reference sequence). The CDR3 is 13 residues long.